Shown below are 24 T cell receptor beta chains from a single sample sequenced in a study of cytomegalovirus exposure and HLA in healthy donors. The repertoire was sequenced with immunoSEQ multiplex PCR; TCRdb's copy has only in-frame clones and lacks some. The table has 82,000 or so clones, 85% to 95% seen once. The specimen was PBMCs. The receptors stem from a man younger than 35 in good health and CMV-seronegative.

The chain recombines TRBV11-1 with TRBJ2-5; no reliable D call. Germline values: CDR1 SGHAT, CDR2 FQDESV (reference sequence). This CDR3 has 14 residues. V gave up 1 base and J gave up 1 base, with 7 bases separating them. The CDR3 DNA reads as TGTGCCAGCAGCTTAGGTGGCAGCCAAGAGACCCAGTACTTC. This translates into CASSLGGSQETQYF.

The chain is built from TRBV6-5 and TRBJ2-5, with a weak D call TRBD2 (6 bases). Trimming pared 2 bases from V and 4 bases from J, leaving 14 bases between. The CDR3 consists of 15 residues. The germline gives CDR1 MNHEY, CDR2 SVGAGI. DNA for the CDR3: TGTGCCAGCAGTTACCTCGGGGGTCGCGTAGAGACCCAGTACTTC. Translated: CASSYLGGRVETQYF.

This clone was detected once. The J gene is TRBJ1-6, the V gene TRBV6-4; perhaps TRBD1 as D (5 bases). Looked up from germline, CDR1 is MRHNA and CDR2 is SNTAGT. The CDR3 spans 15 residues. The V end lost 6 bases, the J end lost 0 bases, and 9 bases lay between the germline ends. CDR3 region: CASRRGSSYNSPLHF. As DNA, the CDR3 is TGTGCCAGCAGGCGGGGGAGCTCCTATAATTCACCCCTCCACTTT.

CDR3 DNA sequence: TGTGCCAGCAGCGTGGACGACCCGGGGGTCACTGAAGCTTTCTTT. Translation gives CASSVDDPGVTEAFF. The chain employs TRBV9 and TRBJ1-1; possibly TRBD1 for D (5 bases). Trimming took off 2 bases at V and 4 bases at J, with 15 bases between the two ends. Germline values: CDR1 SGDLS, CDR2 YYNGEE. The CDR3 contains 15 residues.

The chain has TRBV30 and TRBJ2-1; D is perhaps TRBD2 (5 bases). Germline CDR1 and CDR2: GTSNPN and SVGIG (reference sequence). Trimming took 0 bases from V and 4 from J, leaving 13 bases between them. The CDR3 contains 15 residues. CDR3 amino acids: CAWSVPGGRYNEQFF. In DNA form, the CDR3 reads TGTGCCTGGAGTGTACCAGGAGGAAGGTACAATGAGCAGTTCTTC.

V and J are TRBV27 and TRBJ2-3, with a weak D call TRBD1 (5 bases). The CDR3 has 15 residues. Germline CDR1 and CDR2: MNHEY and SMNVEV (reference sequence). V was cut by 5 bases and J by 2 bases, with 14 bases left in between. Written as DNA, the CDR3 is TGTGCCAGCAGTCCCCCAGGGCATCCCACAGATACGCAGTATTTT. Translating it yields CASSPPGHPTDTQYF.

The chain links TRBV30 to TRBJ1-5, with 7 bases matching TRBD1. In germline, CDR1 is GTSNPN, CDR2 SVGIG (reference sequence). J was trimmed by 7 bases and V by 5 bases; bases with no gene match: 5. The CDR3 has 12 amino acids. The CDR3 loop reads CAWDRERQPQHF. CDR3 DNA sequence: TGTGCCTGGGACAGGGAGAGACAGCCCCAGCATTTT. The whole variable domain, remainder taken from reference TRBV30 and TRBJ1-5, is SQTIHQWPATLVQPVGSPLSLECTVEGTSNPNLYWYRQAAGRGLQLLFYSVGIGQISSEVPQNLSASRPQDRQFILSSKKLLLSDSGFYLCAWDRERQPQHFGDGTRLSIL.

This clone was counted a single time. The chain employs TRBV30 and TRBJ2-7; 7 bases agree with TRBD1. Trimming at V came to 4 bases and at J to 5 bases, leaving 8 bases not matched to a gene. Germline V lookup: CDR1 GTSNPN, CDR2 SVGIG (reference sequence). The CDR3 has 13 residues. The CDR3 protein is CAWNYRGINEQYF. CDR3 bases: TGTGCCTGGAACTACAGGGGAATCAACGAGCAGTACTTC.

The gene calls are TRBV11-2 and TRBJ2-3; 9 bases fit TRBD1. The germline V gene has CDR1 SGHAT and CDR2 FQNNGV. With 4 bases clipped from V and 1 base from J, the junction kept 12 bases outside the gene matches. The CDR3 runs 18 residues. CDR3 loop: CASSSFIHRGRGTDTQYF. The DNA for the CDR3 is TGTGCCAGCAGCTCCTTTATCCACAGGGGGCGCGGCACAGATACGCAGTATTTT.

The V call is TRBV9, the J call TRBJ1-6; TRBD1 matches at 9 bases. The CDR3 extends over 16 amino acids. The V and J ends lost 4 bases and 2 bases, in that order; junction bases with no gene match: 4. Germline V gene sequence: CDR1 SGDLS, CDR2 YYNGEE. CDR3 coding DNA: TGTGCCAGCAGCCCGACAGGGGGGACCTATAATTCACCCCTCCACTTT. This encodes CASSPTGGTYNSPLHF.

The chain recombines TRBV10-2 with TRBJ1-2, with D tentatively TRBD1 (5 bases). The germline V gene has CDR1 WSHSY and CDR2 SAAADI. The V end was cut by 5 bases, the J end by 7 bases, with 8 bases between. CDR3 length: 11 amino acids. The CDR3 is CASSQGFGYTF. The CDR3 coding sequence is TGCGCCAGCAGTCAGGGATTTGGCTACACCTTC.

The chain couples TRBV19 to TRBJ1-4; D may be TRBD1 (6 bases). CDR1 and CDR2 from the germline V gene are LNHDA and SQIVND (reference sequence). The length of the CDR3 is 13 residues. V was shortened by 4 bases and J by 4 bases, with 7 bases between the two germline ends. Written as DNA, the CDR3 is TGTGCCAGTAGTAGGACAGTTAATGAAAAACTGTTTTTT. Translating gives CASSRTVNEKLFF.

The CDR3 is CASSLIPTSGGAGPDTQYF. The DNA for the CDR3 is TGCGCCAGCAGCCTTATTCCGACTAGCGGGGGGGCCGGGCCAGATACGCAGTATTTT. This chain links TRBV4-1 with TRBJ2-3; 14 bases are a match to TRBD2. The CDR3 runs 19 residues. V shed 4 bases and J 4 bases; nucleotides not matched to a gene: 13. The germline CDR1 and CDR2 sequences are MGHRA and YSYEKL.

This CDR3 reads CASREQGTGAEAFF. For the CDR3, the DNA is TGTGCCAGCCGCGAACAGGGGACGGGAGCTGAAGCTTTCTTT. The chain carries TRBV6-6 and TRBJ1-1; TRBD1 aligns across 7 bases. V gave up 8 bases and J gave up 6 bases; unmatched junction bases: 12. Germline V CDR1 and CDR2: MNHNY, SVGAGI (reference sequence). The CDR3 totals 14 residues.

The chain joins TRBV29-1 to TRBJ1-1, with 7 nucleotides matching TRBD1. After removal of 0 bases from V and 11 bases from J, the junction contained 12 bases not matched to a gene. The V gene's germline CDR1 is SQVTM and CDR2 ANQGSEA. The CDR3 has 14 amino acids. The CDR3 spells CSVEDVTGPRGAFF. CDR3 DNA sequence: TGCAGCGTTGAAGATGTGACAGGGCCCAGGGGGGCTTTCTTT.

CDR3 residues: CASSLRTDWGNTGELFF. CDR3 nucleotides: TGCGCCAGCAGCTTGAGGACTGATTGGGGGAACACCGGGGAGCTGTTTTTT. J is TRBJ2-2 and V is TRBV5-1, with D tentatively TRBD2 (5 bases). CDR3 length: 17 residues. Deletions cut 1 base from V and 1 base from J, with 14 bases between. Germline V gene data show CDR1 as SGHRS and CDR2 as YFSETQ.

Details on this clone: A junction end diverges from the germline sequence, so it may reflect a read error. V is TRBV27 and J is TRBJ2-7; D not certain. Germline values: CDR1 MNHEY, CDR2 SMNVEV (reference sequence). This CDR3 spans 15 amino acids. The DNA for the CDR3 is TGTGCCAGCAGTATATCCGGGTCGTTCTCCTACGAGCAGTACTTC. The encoded protein is CASSISGSFSYEQYF.

The chain couples TRBV2 to TRBJ1-1; perhaps TRBD1 as D (6 bases). CDR1 is SNHLY and CDR2 is FYNNEI in the germline V gene. The ends were cut back, 6 bases at V and 3 bases at J, with 20 bases in the middle. The CDR3 consists of 16 residues. The CDR3 reads CASRTSPTGSDTEAFF. DNA for the CDR3: TGTGCCAGCAGAACCTCCCCGACAGGAAGTGACACTGAAGCTTTCTTT.

The rearrangement uses TRBV10-3 and TRBJ2-7; D gene unclear. V was clipped by 0 bases and J by 1 base, with 7 bases between them. The V gene's germline CDR1 is ENHRY and CDR2 SYGVKD. The length of the CDR3 is 14 residues. For the CDR3, the DNA is TGTGCCATCAGTGAGTCGGTCGGTTCCTACGAGCAGTACTTC. It codes for CAISESVGSYEQYF.

This chain connects TRBV7-6 to TRBJ1-1, with D uncertain. Looked up from germline, CDR1 is SGHVS and CDR2 is FNYEAQ. Trimming left V 1 base short and J 3 bases short, with 6 bases between. CDR3 length: 13 residues. The CDR3 protein is CASSLVGDTEAFF. The CDR3 region has the DNA TGTGCCAGCAGCTTAGTCGGGGACACTGAAGCTTTCTTT.

The table lists this clone with a count of one. This chain joins TRBV6-5 and TRBJ2-3; D is unclear. The germline V gene has CDR1 MNHEY and CDR2 SVGAGI. V was cut by 2 bases and J by 1 base, with 7 bases left in between. The CDR3 is 14 amino acids. The chain's CDR3 is CASSYASGTDTQYF. The CDR3 nucleotides read TGTGCCAGCAGTTACGCGAGCGGCACAGATACGCAGTATTTT.

The chain employs TRBV25-1 and TRBJ1-2; perhaps TRBD1 as D (5 bases). The CDR3 covers 15 residues. Germline V gene lookup returns CDR1 MGHDK and CDR2 SYGVNS. Trimming removed 3 bases at V and 0 bases at J, with 11 bases between. The CDR3 sequence is CASSDTGGANYGYTF. The CDR3 DNA sequence: TGTGCCAGCAGTGATACAGGCGGAGCTAACTATGGCTACACCTTC.

This rearrangement joins TRBV15 to TRBJ2-6, with a tentative D call TRBD1 (5 bases). This CDR3 is built from 18 residues. Trimming pared 0 bases from V and 0 bases from J, leaving 12 bases between. CDR1 is LNHNV and CDR2 is YYDKDF in the germline V gene (reference sequence). The CDR3 reads CATSRDQGMGSGANVLTF. DNA of the CDR3: TGTGCCACCAGCAGAGATCAGGGTATGGGCTCTGGGGCCAACGTCCTGACTTTC.

The rearrangement links TRBV5-1 to TRBJ2-5; tentatively, D is TRBD1 (6 bases). V shed 7 bases and J shed 5 bases, with 21 bases lying between them. The CDR3 contains 15 residues. CDR1 and CDR2 (germline): SGHRS, YFSETQ. The CDR3 loop is CASRRLNRALETQYF. The CDR3 DNA is TGCGCCAGCCGCCGTCTAAACAGGGCCCTGGAGACCCAGTACTTC.